This record looks at one TCR beta chain sequence and its context. The data stem from a study of T-cell memory formation after mild COVID-19. MiXCR was run by TCRdb on the 5' RACE reads, yielding one entry per CDR3 protein. The sample carries approximately 200,000 distinct CDR3 sequences, approximately 16% recorded once. CDR1 is SQVTM and CDR2 is ANQGSEA in the germline V gene. The CDR3 covers 12 residues. V shed 7 bases and J shed 3 bases, with 13 bases lying between them. Sequencing was done on a sample of PBMCs or a T cell subset sorted from them (not recorded which). This TCR came from an adult woman who had mild COVID-19 (a few samples of this study predate the infection). Cell type and time point are not known. The chain links TRBV29-1 to TRBJ2-7, with unresolved D. The CDR3 sequence: CSAAGSRYEQYF. In nucleotides, the CDR3 is TGCAGCGCCGCCGGGTCCCGCTACGAGCAGTACTTC.